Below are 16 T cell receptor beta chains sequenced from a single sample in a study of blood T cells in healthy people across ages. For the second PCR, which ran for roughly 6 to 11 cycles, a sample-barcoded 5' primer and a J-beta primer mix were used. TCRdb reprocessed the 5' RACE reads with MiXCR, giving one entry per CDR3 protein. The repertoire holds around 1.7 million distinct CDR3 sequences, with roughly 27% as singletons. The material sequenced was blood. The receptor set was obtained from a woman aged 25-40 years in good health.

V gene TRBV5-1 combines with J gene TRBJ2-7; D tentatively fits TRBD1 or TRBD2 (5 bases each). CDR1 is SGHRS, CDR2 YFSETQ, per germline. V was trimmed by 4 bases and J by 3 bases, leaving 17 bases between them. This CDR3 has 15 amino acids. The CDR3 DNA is TGCGCCAGCAGCGACGCGGGCCGAGGGGTCTACGAGCAGTACTTC. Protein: CASSDAGRGVYEQYF.

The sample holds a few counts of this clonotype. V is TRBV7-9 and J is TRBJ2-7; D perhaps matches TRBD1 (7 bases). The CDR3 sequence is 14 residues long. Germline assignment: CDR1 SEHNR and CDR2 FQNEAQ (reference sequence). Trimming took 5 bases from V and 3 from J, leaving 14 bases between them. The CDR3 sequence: CASSLHRGGYEQYF. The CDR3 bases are TGTGCCAGCAGCCTCCACAGGGGAGGCTACGAGCAGTACTTC.

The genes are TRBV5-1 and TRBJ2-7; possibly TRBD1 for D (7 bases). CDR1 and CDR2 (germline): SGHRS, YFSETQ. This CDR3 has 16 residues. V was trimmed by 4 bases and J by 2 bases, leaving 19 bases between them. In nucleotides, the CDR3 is TGCGCCAGCAGCGAGCGGGTCGGGGACAGAACCTACGAGCAGTACTTC. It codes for CASSERVGDRTYEQYF.

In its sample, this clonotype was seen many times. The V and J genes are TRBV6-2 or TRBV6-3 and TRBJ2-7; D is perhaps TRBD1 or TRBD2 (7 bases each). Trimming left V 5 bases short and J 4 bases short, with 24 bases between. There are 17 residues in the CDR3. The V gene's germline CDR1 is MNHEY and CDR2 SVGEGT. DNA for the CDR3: TGTGCCAGCAGTACCCCAGGAGGGGGCGGGAGTCTATACGAGCAGTACTTC. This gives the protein CASSTPGGGGSLYEQYF.

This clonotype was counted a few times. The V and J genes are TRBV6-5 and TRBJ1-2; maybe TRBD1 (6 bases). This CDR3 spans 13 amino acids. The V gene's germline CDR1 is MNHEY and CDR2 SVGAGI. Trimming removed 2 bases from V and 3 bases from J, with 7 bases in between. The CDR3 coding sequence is TGTGCCAGCAGTTACGAGGGGGACTATGGCTACACCTTC. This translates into CASSYEGDYGYTF.

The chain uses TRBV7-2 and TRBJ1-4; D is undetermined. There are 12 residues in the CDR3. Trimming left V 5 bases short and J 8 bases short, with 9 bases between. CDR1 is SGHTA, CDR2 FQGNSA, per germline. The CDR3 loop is CASSRPREKLFF. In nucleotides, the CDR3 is TGTGCCAGCAGCCGCCCCCGGGAAAAACTGTTTTTT. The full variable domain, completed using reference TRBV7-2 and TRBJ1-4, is GAGVSQSPSNKVTEKGKDVELRCDPISGHTALYWYRQSLGQGLEFLIYFQGNSAPDKSGLPSDRFSAERTGGSVSTLTIQRTQQEDSAVYLCASSRPREKLFFGSGTQLSVL.

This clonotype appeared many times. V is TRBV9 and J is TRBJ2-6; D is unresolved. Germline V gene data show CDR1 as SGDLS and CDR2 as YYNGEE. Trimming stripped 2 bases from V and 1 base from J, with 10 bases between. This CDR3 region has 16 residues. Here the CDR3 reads CASSVRPGSGANVLTF. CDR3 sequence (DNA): TGTGCCAGCAGCGTTCGGCCGGGTTCTGGGGCCAACGTCCTGACTTTC.

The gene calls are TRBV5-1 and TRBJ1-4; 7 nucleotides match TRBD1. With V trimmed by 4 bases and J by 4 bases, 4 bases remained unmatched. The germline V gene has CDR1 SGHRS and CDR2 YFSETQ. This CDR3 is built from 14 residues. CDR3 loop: CASSQTGNNEKLFF. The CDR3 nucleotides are TGCGCCAGCAGCCAGACAGGGAATAATGAAAAACTGTTTTTT.

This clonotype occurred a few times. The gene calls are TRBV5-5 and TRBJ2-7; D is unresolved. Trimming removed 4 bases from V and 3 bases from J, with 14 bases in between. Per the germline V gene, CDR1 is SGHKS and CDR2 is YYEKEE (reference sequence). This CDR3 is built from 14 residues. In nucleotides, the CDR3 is TGTGCCAGCAGCCGGCAGGTTGGGGACTACGAGCAGTACTTC. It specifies CASSRQVGDYEQYF.

This CDR3 reads CASSWTGQGPDTQYF. Written as DNA, the CDR3 is TGTGCCAGCAGTTGGACGGGACAGGGCCCAGATACGCAGTATTTT. V is TRBV12-3 or TRBV12-4 and J is TRBJ2-3; 9 bases are shared with TRBD1. The CDR3 extends over 15 amino acids. Unmatched junction bases numbered 6, after V lost 4 bases and J lost 4 bases.

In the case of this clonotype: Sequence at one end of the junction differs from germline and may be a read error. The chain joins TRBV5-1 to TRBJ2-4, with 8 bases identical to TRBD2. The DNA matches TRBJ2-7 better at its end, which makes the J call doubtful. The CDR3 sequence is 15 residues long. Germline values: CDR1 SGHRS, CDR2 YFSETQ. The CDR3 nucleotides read TGCGCCGGCAGCTTGGCCGGGGGGGCAGCCTACGAGCAGTACTTC. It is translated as CAGSLAGGAAYEQYF.

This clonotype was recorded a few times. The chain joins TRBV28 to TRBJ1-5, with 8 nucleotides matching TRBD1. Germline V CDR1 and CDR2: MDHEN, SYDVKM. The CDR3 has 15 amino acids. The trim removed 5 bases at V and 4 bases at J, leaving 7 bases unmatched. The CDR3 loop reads CASSLQGEGNQPQHF. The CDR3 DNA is TGTGCCAGCAGTCTACAGGGGGAGGGGAATCAGCCCCAGCATTTT.

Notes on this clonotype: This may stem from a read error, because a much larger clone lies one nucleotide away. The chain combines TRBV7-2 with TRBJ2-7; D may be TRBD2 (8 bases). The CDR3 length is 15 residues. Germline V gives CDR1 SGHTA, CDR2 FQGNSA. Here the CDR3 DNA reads TGTGCCAGCAGCTACCGGGAGGGGGCATACTACGACCAGTACTTC. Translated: CASSYREGAYYDQYF.

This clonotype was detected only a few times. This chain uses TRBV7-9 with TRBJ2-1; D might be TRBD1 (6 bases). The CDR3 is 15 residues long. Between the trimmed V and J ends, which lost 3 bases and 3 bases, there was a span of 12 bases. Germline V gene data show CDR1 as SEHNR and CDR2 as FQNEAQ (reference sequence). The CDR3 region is CASSLQGSLYNEQFF. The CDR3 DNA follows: TGTGCCAGCAGCTTGCAGGGGTCCCTCTACAATGAGCAGTTCTTC.

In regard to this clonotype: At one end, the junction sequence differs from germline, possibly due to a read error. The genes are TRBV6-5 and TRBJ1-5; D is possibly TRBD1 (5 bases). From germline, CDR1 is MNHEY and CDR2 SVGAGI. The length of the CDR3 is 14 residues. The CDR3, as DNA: TGTGCCAGCAGTGACTCCGGGACGGCGATACTCCAGCATTTT. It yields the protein CASSDSGTAILQHF.

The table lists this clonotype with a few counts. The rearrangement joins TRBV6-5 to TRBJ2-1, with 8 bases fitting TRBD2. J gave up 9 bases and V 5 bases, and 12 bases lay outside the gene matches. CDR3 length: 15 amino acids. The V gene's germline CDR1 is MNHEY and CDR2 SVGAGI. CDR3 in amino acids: CASSPTGTSMGEQFF. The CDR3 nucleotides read TGTGCCAGCAGTCCCACCGGGACTAGTATGGGTGAGCAGTTCTTC.